This TCR beta chain was found in a study of Tregs in tolerant kidney transplant recipients. The germline gives CDR1 SGHRS, CDR2 YFSETQ. V lost 0 bases and J 3 bases, leaving 15 bases between the germline ends. There are 16 residues in the CDR3. Data came from immunoSEQ multiplex PCR; TCRdb stores just in-frame clones and leaves some out. The sample consists of about 50,000 clones, about 92% of them appearing once. Recipients received nonmyeloablative bone marrow transplants from related graft donors, with transient mixed chimerism. CD4+CD25+CD127- Tregs, CD4+CD25- non-Tregs, CD4 and CD8 cells were sorted.

This specimen consisted of CD8+ T cells from blood (PBMCs), obtained 12 months after the transplant. This rearrangement joins TRBV5-1 to TRBJ1-1, with D possibly being TRBD1 (5 bases). The receptor was derived from a human patient who received a combined kidney and bone marrow transplant. Part of the T cells may come from the graft donor. Written as DNA, the CDR3 is TGCGCCAGCAGCTTGGCAACTGGGGCACCGGACACTGAAGCTTTCTTT. Translated, it gives CASSLATGAPDTEAFF.